These 27 T cell receptor beta chains came from one sample sequenced in a study of T cell changes during pregnancy in multiple sclerosis (dated by TCRdb to about 2019). The library was obtained by the immunoSEQ multiplex PCR assay. TCRdb limited this immuneACCESS table to in-frame rearrangements with V and J called. A share of clones is missing; checked studies link under half to unresolved V genes, and the rest is unexplained. Within this sample are fewer than 45,000 clones, with approximately 90% of them counted one time only. Of the sample, about 6% falls within the top ten clones. Source: CD8+ T cells from peripheral blood mononuclear cells, taken after pregnancy. The source is a female donor in good health, enrolled as a control in a pregnancy study.

This chain joins TRBV19 and TRBJ2-5; 12 bases are a match to TRBD2. Germline V lookup: CDR1 LNHDA, CDR2 SQIVND (reference sequence). With 4 bases clipped from V and 4 bases from J, the junction kept 1 base outside the gene matches. The CDR3 extends over 14 amino acids. DNA of the CDR3: TGTGCCAGTAGTACGACTAGCGGGGGAGAGACCCAGTACTTC. Its translation is CASSTTSGGETQYF.

The V and J genes are TRBV6-1 and TRBJ1-1, with D tentatively TRBD1 (5 bases). The CDR3 is 17 amino acids. V was shortened by 3 bases and J by 4 bases, with 21 bases between the two germline ends. Looked up from germline, CDR1 is MNHNS and CDR2 is SASEGT. CDR3 in amino acids: CASSELRQQPLSTEAFF. As DNA, the CDR3 is TGTGCCAGCAGTGAGTTGAGACAGCAACCCTTGAGCACTGAAGCTTTCTTT.

J is TRBJ2-7 and V is TRBV19, with TRBD2 matching 9 bases. CDR3 length: 15 residues. J gave up 5 bases and V 9 bases, and 14 bases lay outside the gene matches. Germline V CDR1 and CDR2: LNHDA, SQIVND (reference sequence). The CDR3, as DNA: TGTGCCAGCTCCTATCCGGCGGGGGGGCCCAACGAGCAGTACTTC. Its translation is CASSYPAGGPNEQYF.

This chain uses TRBV7-9 with TRBJ1-2, with D perhaps matching TRBD1 (5 bases). V was trimmed by 4 bases and J by 8 bases, leaving 17 bases between them. The germline gives CDR1 SEHNR, CDR2 FQNEAQ (reference sequence). This CDR3 contains 14 residues. CDR3 nucleotides: TGTGCCAGCAGCTCCCCTAATGGGGCTCAGGGCTACACCTTC. It specifies CASSSPNGAQGYTF.

This rearrangement joins TRBV4-1 to TRBJ1-1, with a tentative D call TRBD1 (6 bases). This CDR3 has 13 residues. From germline, CDR1 is MGHRA and CDR2 YSYEKL. V shed 0 bases and J shed 5 bases, with 7 bases lying between them. The CDR3 spells CASSQDQGTEAFF. The DNA of the CDR3 is TGCGCCAGCAGCCAAGATCAGGGGACTGAAGCTTTCTTT.

V is TRBV9 and J is TRBJ2-2; D is possibly TRBD2 (6 bases). Germline V gives CDR1 SGDLS, CDR2 YYNGEE. CDR3 length: 17 residues. V was clipped by 3 bases and J by 0 bases, with 15 bases between them. The CDR3 spells CASSAPQEGTNTGELFF. The DNA of the CDR3 is TGTGCCAGCAGCGCCCCCCAGGAGGGGACGAACACCGGGGAGCTGTTTTTT.

This rearrangement joins TRBV9 to TRBJ1-2; TRBD1 aligns across 7 bases. Germline trimming cut 3 bases from V and 6 bases from J; bases unmatched to any gene: 8. In germline, CDR1 is SGDLS, CDR2 YYNGEE. This CDR3 has 14 amino acids. CDR3 coding DNA: TGTGCCAGCAGCGCACCGGGACAGAGGGATGGCTACACCTTC. Residues: CASSAPGQRDGYTF. Full variable domain (rest looked up from reference TRBV9 and TRBJ1-2): DSGVTQTPKHLITATGQRVTLRCSPRSGDLSVYWYQQSLDQGLQFLIQYYNGEERAKGNILERFSAQQFPDLHSELNLSSLELGDSALYFCASSAPGQRDGYTFGSGTRLTVV.

V usage is TRBV11-2 and J usage is TRBJ2-1; D not certain. Germline CDR1 is SGHAT and CDR2 is FQNNGV. Deletions cut 5 bases from V and 10 bases from J, with 9 bases between. The CDR3 runs 11 residues. CDR3 loop: CASSPSEEQFF. The DNA for the CDR3 is TGTGCCAGCAGCCCCTCGGAGGAGCAGTTCTTC.

The chain uses TRBV5-6 and TRBJ2-3; D not certain. Germline V CDR1 and CDR2: SGHDT, YYEEEE. V lost 4 bases and J 0 bases, leaving 15 bases between the germline ends. The CDR3 loop spans 16 amino acids. In nucleotides, the CDR3 is TGTGCCAGCAGCCTGCTTGCGCTATCTAGCACAGATACGCAGTATTTT. It is translated as CASSLLALSSTDTQYF.

The gene calls are TRBV7-3 and TRBJ2-5, with 8 bases identical to TRBD2. This CDR3 region has 16 residues. Unmatched junction bases numbered 7, after V lost 2 bases and J lost 2 bases. Germline V gene lookup returns CDR1 SGHTA and CDR2 FQGTGA. This CDR3 reads CASSLSSGGPQETQYF. The DNA for the CDR3 is TGTGCCAGCAGCTTATCCAGCGGGGGACCTCAAGAGACCCAGTACTTC.

V usage is TRBV29-1 and J usage is TRBJ2-2; possible D gene TRBD2, 6 bases. CDR3 length equals 14 residues. From germline, CDR1 is SQVTM and CDR2 ANQGSEA. With 3 bases removed from V and 4 bases from J, the gap between germline ends came to 12 bases. CDR3 bases: TGCAGCGTTGACCCTAGCGCGGGCACCGGGGAGCTGTTTTTT. Translation gives CSVDPSAGTGELFF.

This rearrangement joins TRBV7-9 to TRBJ1-4; TRBD1 is a possible D gene (6 bases). The germline V gene has CDR1 SEHNR and CDR2 FQNEAQ (reference sequence). This CDR3 is built from 16 residues. Trimming shortened V by 7 bases and J by 0 bases, and 15 bases separated the two germline ends. DNA of the CDR3: TGTGCCAGCATCAACAGGGACCCGACAACTAATGAAAAACTGTTTTTT. Residues: CASINRDPTTNEKLFF.

The chain employs TRBV5-1 and TRBJ2-2, with 10 bases identical to TRBD2. In germline, CDR1 is SGHRS, CDR2 YFSETQ. The J segment lost 7 bases and the V segment lost 4 bases, leaving 7 bases of the junction unmatched. CDR3 length equals 15 residues. The CDR3 is CASSRTSGAGGELFF. CDR3 DNA sequence: TGCGCCAGCAGCCGCACTAGCGGGGCGGGCGGGGAGCTGTTTTTT. Full variable domain (missing parts from reference TRBV5-1 and TRBJ2-2): KAGVTQTPRYLIKTRGQQVTLSCSPISGHRSVSWYQQTPGQGLQFLFEYFSETQRNKGNFPGRFSGRQFSNSRSEMNVSTLELGDSALYLCASSRTSGAGGELFFGEGSRLTVL.

With respect to this clone: This sample includes further DNA sequences coding for the same CDR3. The chain has TRBV14 and TRBJ2-1, with D unresolved. The CDR3 covers 16 residues. CDR1 is SGHDN, CDR2 FVKESK, per germline. V was shortened by 0 bases and J by 0 bases, with 9 bases between the two germline ends. CDR3 sequence reads: CASSQDETDSYNEQFF. CDR3 in DNA: TGTGCCAGCAGCCAAGATGAGACTGACTCCTACAATGAGCAGTTCTTC.

This chain uses TRBV21-1 with TRBJ1-1; whether TRBD1, the table's D call, matches the DNA was not checked. TRBV21-1 is assigned pseudogene status. The CDR3 has 16 amino acids. The DNA for the CDR3 is TGTGCCAGCAGCACGCCACAGGGGGCGCTTAACACTGAAGCTTTCTTT. Translating gives CASSTPQGALNTEAFF.

The chain's CDR3 is CASSLVGQSYEQYF. The CDR3 DNA is TGTGCCAGCAGCTTAGTCGGACAGTCCTACGAGCAGTACTTC. The J gene is TRBJ2-5, the V gene TRBV13; possible D gene TRBD1, 6 bases. The assigned J gene may be wrong: the sequence end matches TRBJ2-7 better. Germline V gives CDR1 PRHDT, CDR2 FYEKMQ (reference sequence). CDR3 length: 14 amino acids.

The rearrangement uses TRBV28 and TRBJ1-1; possible D gene TRBD1, 5 bases. CDR3 length: 14 residues. Per germline, CDR1 MDHEN and CDR2 SYDVKM. Trimming removed 5 bases at V and 1 base at J, with 11 bases between. CDR3 in DNA: TGTGCCAGCAGTGCCTACAGGTCGAACACTGAAGCTTTCTTT. Translating it yields CASSAYRSNTEAFF.

The V call is TRBV9, the J call TRBJ2-3; D may be TRBD1 (6 bases). Trimming left V 3 bases short and J 7 bases short, with 21 bases between. This CDR3 spans 16 amino acids. Germline V gene lookup returns CDR1 SGDLS and CDR2 YYNGEE. The CDR3 loop reads CASSAYRAEGVNTQYF. As DNA, the CDR3 is TGTGCCAGCAGCGCCTACAGGGCAGAGGGGGTAAATACGCAGTATTTT.

In nucleotides, the CDR3 is TGTGCCAGCAGCATGTCGTGGGGCCAAAATCAGCCCCAGCATTTT. It specifies CASSMSWGQNQPQHF. This rearrangement joins TRBV9 to TRBJ1-5; a possible D gene is TRBD1 (5 bases). Trimming pared 4 bases from V and 4 bases from J, leaving 15 bases between. CDR1 is SGDLS, CDR2 YYNGEE, per germline. This CDR3 contains 15 residues. The full variable domain, its missing parts supplied by reference TRBV9 and TRBJ1-5, is DSGVTQTPKHLITATGQRVTLRCSPRSGDLSVYWYQQSLDQGLQFLIQYYNGEERAKGNILERFSAQQFPDLHSELNLSSLELGDSALYFCASSMSWGQNQPQHFGDGTRLSIL.

The V and J genes are TRBV11-2 and TRBJ2-1; D ambiguous. Trimming shortened V by 1 base and J by 6 bases, and 7 bases separated the two germline ends. CDR3 length: 13 residues. The germline gives CDR1 SGHAT, CDR2 FQNNGV. The CDR3 region has the DNA TGTGCCAGCAGCTTAGGACTGTTCAATGAGCAGTTCTTC. This codes for CASSLGLFNEQFF.

This chain links TRBV7-8 with TRBJ2-3; no clear D. V was cut by 3 bases and J by 0 bases, with 7 bases left in between. CDR1 is SGHVS and CDR2 is FQNEAQ in the germline V gene. This CDR3 region has 14 residues. As DNA, the CDR3 is TGTGCCAGCAGCTTTCCCTCTAGCACAGATACGCAGTATTTT. Protein sequence: CASSFPSSTDTQYF.

V usage is TRBV4-3 and J usage is TRBJ1-3; D gene unclear. V was pared by 1 base and J by 1 base, with 17 bases between. CDR1 is LGHNA, CDR2 YSLEER, per germline. This CDR3 is built from 18 residues. The CDR3 region is CASSQGIPDGVSGNTIYF. The CDR3 coding sequence is TGCGCCAGCAGCCAAGGAATCCCGGACGGGGTTTCTGGAAACACCATATATTTT.

This clone appeared a single time. V and J are TRBV2 and TRBJ2-7; 9 nucleotides match TRBD1. CDR1 and CDR2 from the germline V gene are SNHLY and FYNNEI. The CDR3 has 15 residues. The V segment lost 3 bases and the J segment 3 bases; nucleotides outside the gene matches: 6. In DNA, the CDR3 is TGTGCCAGCAGTGAGACAGGGGGGACTAACTACGAGCAGTACTTC. Translated, it gives CASSETGGTNYEQYF.

This chain uses TRBV4-2 with TRBJ2-7; possibly TRBD2 for D (6 bases). Trimming took 4 bases from V and 3 from J, leaving 10 bases between them. This CDR3 comprises 13 residues. The germline gives CDR1 LGHNA, CDR2 YNFKEQ. The CDR3 sequence: CASSPHGGYEQYF. The CDR3 nucleotides read TGTGCCAGCAGCCCTCACGGGGGCTACGAGCAGTACTTC.

The CDR3 DNA sequence: TGCGCCAGCAGCCCAAGCAGGGCTCCCCCGCAAGAGACCCAGTACTTC. Protein product: CASSPSRAPPQETQYF. The genes are TRBV5-1 and TRBJ2-5; D perhaps matches TRBD1 (5 bases). CDR3 length equals 16 residues. V was clipped by 4 bases and J by 2 bases, with 18 bases between them. Germline CDR1 is SGHRS and CDR2 is YFSETQ.

The chain combines TRBV4-1 with TRBJ2-7, with 8 bases fitting TRBD2. The CDR3 runs 15 residues. The V gene's germline CDR1 is MGHRA and CDR2 YSYEKL. J was trimmed by 6 bases and V by 0 bases; bases with no gene match: 7. The CDR3 sequence: CASSQDARTSSEQYF. The CDR3 DNA reads as TGCGCCAGCAGCCAAGACGCACGGACTAGCAGCGAGCAGTACTTC.

The V and J genes are TRBV27 and TRBJ1-1, with a possible D match to TRBD1 (6 bases). In germline, CDR1 is MNHEY, CDR2 SMNVEV (reference sequence). Deletions cut 3 bases from V and 11 bases from J, with 16 bases between. The length of the CDR3 is 13 residues. The CDR3 region is CASSFYNQGPAFF. CDR3 coding DNA: TGTGCCAGCAGTTTCTATAACCAGGGGCCGGCTTTCTTT.